This paragraph covers one T cell receptor beta chain sequence. This entry is derived from a study of blood T cell repertoires in COVID-19. Across the study: T cells, B-cell-depleted T cells, or PBMCs supplied cDNA or gDNA.

Assay: immunoSEQ multiplex PCR; the TCRdb copy retains only in-frame clones and omits some. The sample lists some 120,000 clones; roughly nine tenths were seen once. V lost 0 bases and J lost 5, with 9 bases in between. Looked up from germline, CDR1 is SGHDT and CDR2 is YYEEEE. This CDR3 has 14 residues. The TCR originated in a man between 60 and 70 years old with COVID-19, enrolled during active disease. The chain carries TRBV5-6 and TRBJ1-5; D ambiguous. The sequenced material came from peripheral blood. The DNA for the CDR3 is TGTGCCAGCAGCTTGGGCGGGTGGGATCAGCCCCAGCATTTT. Amino acids: CASSLGGWDQPQHF.